The T cell receptor beta chain under discussion was sequenced for a study of blood T cells in healthy people across ages. Germline V gene lookup returns CDR1 LGHNA and CDR2 YSLEER. The CDR3 is 14 residues long. V was clipped by 4 bases and J by 6 bases, with 15 bases between them. Together with a sample-barcoded 5' primer, a J-beta primer mix was included in a second PCR lasting about 7 to 11 cycles. TCRdb processed the 5' RACE reads anew with MiXCR; each CDR3 protein has one entry. The top ten hold under 15% of the sample, which has 1 million to 1.2 million distinct CDR3 sequences, 35% to 40% seen once.

The rearrangement uses TRBV4-3 and TRBJ1-2; no clear D. Sequenced material: blood. This clonotype was obtained from a young man in good health. As DNA, the CDR3 is TGCGCCAGCAGCCCTGATGGGAGGAACGATGGCTACACCTTC. Residues: CASSPDGRNDGYTF.